Each of the 15 T cell receptor beta chains below was sequenced from the same sample in a study of blood T cell repertoires in COVID-19. Repertoires were generated with immunoSEQ multiplex PCR, while TCRdb's copy carries only in-frame clones and drops some. This sample has about 98,000 clones, with more than 60% found just once. Material for sequencing was peripheral blood. These receptors were collected from a man between 65 and 85 years old with acute or convalescent COVID-19.

This sequence joins TRBV4-2 and TRBJ2-7; 9 positions agree with TRBD1. The V and J ends lost 0 bases and 5 bases, in that order; junction bases with no gene match: 8. The germline gives CDR1 LGHNA, CDR2 YNFKEQ. The CDR3 has 16 amino acids. Here the CDR3 DNA reads TGTGCCAGCAGCCAAGATCTGGACAGGGGTTGGAACGAGCAGTACTTC. Translating it yields CASSQDLDRGWNEQYF.

The table lists this clone with a count of one. This chain uses TRBV7-6 with TRBJ2-5; D not resolved. Per germline, CDR1 SGHVS and CDR2 FNYEAQ. This CDR3 is 16 amino acids long. The V end lost 2 bases, the J end lost 4 bases, and 17 bases lay between the germline ends. CDR3 bases: TGTGCCAGCAGCTTACAAGAAATCCTTACCGGAGAGACCCAGTACTTC. It yields the protein CASSLQEILTGETQYF.

CDR3 amino acids: CSASPASGRNLKNEQFF. The CDR3 nucleotides read TGCAGTGCTAGTCCCGCTAGCGGGAGGAATTTAAAGAATGAGCAGTTCTTC. The rearrangement links TRBV20-1 to TRBJ2-1; 11 nucleotides match TRBD2. CDR3 length: 17 amino acids. V gave up 3 bases and J gave up 7 bases; unmatched junction bases: 14. Germline V gives CDR1 DFQATT, CDR2 SNEGSKA (reference sequence).

This chain links TRBV28 with TRBJ2-5; D is unresolved. The V gene lost 2 bases and the J gene lost 1 base, with 11 bases spanning the gap. This CDR3 has 15 residues. Germline-derived CDR1 and CDR2 are MDHEN and SYDVKM. The CDR3 nucleotides are TGTGCCAGCAGTTTACCGAGGAGCTTCCAAGAGACCCAGTACTTC. Translating gives CASSLPRSFQETQYF.

This chain uses TRBV5-5 with TRBJ1-4, with TRBD1 matching 8 bases. Losses at the gene ends were 4 bases for V and 0 bases for J; bases not matched to a gene: 2. From germline, CDR1 is SGHKS and CDR2 YYEKEE (reference sequence). The CDR3 has 15 amino acids. The CDR3 nucleotides read TGTGCCAGCAGCCCGACAGGGGCAACTAATGAAAAACTGTTTTTT. It is translated as CASSPTGATNEKLFF.

Remarks on this clone: The sample holds other DNA sequences that translate to the same CDR3. V gene TRBV24-1 combines with J gene TRBJ1-5, with D maybe TRBD1 (5 bases). The length of the CDR3 is 12 residues. Per the germline V gene, CDR1 is KGHDR and CDR2 is SFDVKD. V lost 6 bases and J lost 4, with 6 bases in between. In DNA form, the CDR3 reads TGTGCCACCAGTACAGGAAATCAGCCCCAGCATTTT. It yields the protein CATSTGNQPQHF.

V is TRBV6-4 and J is TRBJ1-6; no reliable D call. There are 21 residues in the CDR3. The germline V gene has CDR1 MRHNA and CDR2 SNTAGT. V was trimmed by 2 bases and J by 0 bases, leaving 23 bases between them. The CDR3 coding sequence is TGTGCCAGCAGTGACAAGACGTGGAGGGAAAAATACTACTCCTATAATTCACCCCTCCACTTT. Translating it yields CASSDKTWREKYYSYNSPLHF.

This chain connects TRBV9 to TRBJ1-2; D call uncertain. Trimming cost V 4 bases and J 8 bases, with 12 bases left between them. The CDR3 covers 12 residues. CDR1 is SGDLS, CDR2 YYNGEE, per germline. DNA for the CDR3: TGTGCCAGCAGCCTAAACTCAGGCGGCTACACCTTC. It is translated as CASSLNSGGYTF.

This rearrangement joins TRBV5-6 to TRBJ2-1; 13 positions agree with TRBD2. V gave up 4 bases and J gave up 6 bases; unmatched junction bases: 4. The CDR3 covers 15 residues. Germline V gives CDR1 SGHDT, CDR2 YYEEEE. The CDR3 sequence: CASSRRTSGSNEQFF. The CDR3 DNA reads as TGTGCCAGCAGCCGACGGACTAGCGGGAGCAATGAGCAGTTCTTC.

Only a few counts were recorded for this clone. V is TRBV28 and J is TRBJ1-2; 11 positions match TRBD1. V lost 6 bases and J lost 4; bases outside the gene matches: 7. Germline V gene sequence: CDR1 MDHEN, CDR2 SYDVKM. The CDR3 has 15 residues. The CDR3 DNA sequence: TGTGCCAGCAGGACGGGGACAGGGGGTATCTATGGCTACACCTTC. Translation: CASRTGTGGIYGYTF.

This sequence joins TRBV7-2 and TRBJ2-7; D not certain. The CDR3 is 13 amino acids. Germline V gene data show CDR1 as SGHTA and CDR2 as FQGNSA. V lost 3 bases, J lost 0 bases, and 6 bases lay in between. For the CDR3, the DNA is TGTGCCAGCAGCTTCCGGTTCTCCTACGAGCAGTACTTC. Encoded protein: CASSFRFSYEQYF.

The chain has TRBV6-5 and TRBJ2-7, with TRBD1 as a possible D gene (5 bases). CDR1 and CDR2 (germline): MNHEY, SVGAGI. The CDR3 is made up of 13 amino acids. Trimming pared 2 bases from V and 5 bases from J, leaving 10 bases between. CDR3 sequence (DNA): TGTGCCAGCAGTTACCCAGGGCGCGACGAGCAGTACTTC. This translates into CASSYPGRDEQYF.

A few counts support this clone. The rearrangement joins TRBV18 to TRBJ1-1; 7 nucleotides line up with TRBD1. The CDR3 runs 14 residues. Germline V gene lookup returns CDR1 KGHSH and CDR2 LQKENI. Trimming cost V 4 bases and J 2 bases; bases outside gene matches: 4. The CDR3 protein is CASSLGTDNTEAFF. In DNA form, the CDR3 reads TGTGCCAGCTCACTCGGGACAGATAACACTGAAGCTTTCTTT.

This clone was counted only a few times. V gene TRBV4-1 combines with J gene TRBJ2-1, with a tentative D call TRBD2 (6 bases). V lost 5 bases to trimming and J lost 3 bases, with 14 bases between them. Germline V gene sequence: CDR1 MGHRA, CDR2 YSYEKL. The CDR3 contains 15 residues. CDR3 nucleotide sequence: TGCGCCAGCAGCGACCTTTTGGGGGGCTACAATGAGCAGTTCTTC. Its protein is CASSDLLGGYNEQFF.

The V gene is TRBV5-1, the J gene TRBJ2-7; D may be TRBD2 (6 bases). V was pared by 0 bases and J by 2 bases, with 12 bases between. CDR1 and CDR2 (germline): SGHRS, YFSETQ. The CDR3 has 15 amino acids. The CDR3: CASSLVRRGPYEQYF. In DNA form, the CDR3 reads TGCGCCAGCAGCTTGGTAAGGCGGGGTCCCTACGAGCAGTACTTC.